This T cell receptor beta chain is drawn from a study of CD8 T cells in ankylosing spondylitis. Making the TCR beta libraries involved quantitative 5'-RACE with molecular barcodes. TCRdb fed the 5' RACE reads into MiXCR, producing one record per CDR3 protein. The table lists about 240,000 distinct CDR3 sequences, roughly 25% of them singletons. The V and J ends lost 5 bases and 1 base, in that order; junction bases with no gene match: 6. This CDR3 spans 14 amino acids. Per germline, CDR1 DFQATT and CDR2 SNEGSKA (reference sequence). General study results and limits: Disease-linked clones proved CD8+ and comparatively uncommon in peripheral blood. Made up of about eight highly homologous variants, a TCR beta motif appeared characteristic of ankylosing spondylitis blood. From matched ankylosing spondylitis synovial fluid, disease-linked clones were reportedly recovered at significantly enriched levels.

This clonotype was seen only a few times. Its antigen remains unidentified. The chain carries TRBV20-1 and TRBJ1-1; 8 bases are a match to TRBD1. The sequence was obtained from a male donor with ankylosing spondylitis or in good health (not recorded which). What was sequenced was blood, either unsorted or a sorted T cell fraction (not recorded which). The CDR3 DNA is TGCAGTGCTCGGGACAGGAAGACGAACACTGAAGCTTTCTTT. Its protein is CSARDRKTNTEAFF.